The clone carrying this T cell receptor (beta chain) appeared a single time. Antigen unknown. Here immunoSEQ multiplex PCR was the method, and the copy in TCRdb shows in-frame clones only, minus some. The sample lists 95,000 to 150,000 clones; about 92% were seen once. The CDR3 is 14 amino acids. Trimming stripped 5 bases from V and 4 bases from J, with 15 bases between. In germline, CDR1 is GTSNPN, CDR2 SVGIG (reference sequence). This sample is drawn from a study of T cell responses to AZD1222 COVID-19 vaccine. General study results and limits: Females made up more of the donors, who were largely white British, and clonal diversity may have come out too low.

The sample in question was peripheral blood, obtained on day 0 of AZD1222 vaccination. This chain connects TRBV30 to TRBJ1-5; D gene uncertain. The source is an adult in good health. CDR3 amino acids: CAWSRGGVNQPQHF. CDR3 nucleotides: TGTGCCTGGTCCAGAGGTGGGGTGAATCAGCCCCAGCATTTT.